These 3 T cell receptor beta chains share one sample of origin, sequenced in a study of T cell responses to AZD1222 COVID-19 vaccine. Only in-frame clones appear in the TCRdb table, and some are missing; sequencing was by immunoSEQ multiplex PCR. The table lists about 100,000 clones, 80% to 90% of them singletons. The sequencing used peripheral blood, collected 28 days after the second AZD1222 dose. These receptors came from an adult who received the AZD1222 COVID-19 vaccine.

V and J are TRBV6-1 and TRBJ2-2, with unresolved D. V was clipped by 3 bases and J by 3 bases, with 8 bases between them. CDR1 and CDR2 (germline): MNHNS, SASEGT. CDR3 length: 14 amino acids. The CDR3 loop reads CASSDGPDTGELFF. The CDR3 bases are TGTGCCAGCAGTGATGGGCCGGACACCGGGGAGCTGTTTTTT.

The chain carries TRBV19 and TRBJ1-2; D might be TRBD1 (6 bases). V lost 7 bases, J lost 7 bases, and 13 bases lay in between. Per the germline V gene, CDR1 is LNHDA and CDR2 is SQIVND (reference sequence). This CDR3 is 12 amino acids long. The CDR3 sequence is CASKQGPSGYTF. The CDR3 coding sequence is TGTGCCAGTAAACAGGGTCCCAGTGGCTACACCTTC.

This rearrangement joins TRBV6-5 to TRBJ1-1; D perhaps matches TRBD1 (6 bases). Trimming took off 2 bases at V and 2 bases at J, with 9 bases between the two ends. The CDR3 is 14 residues long. Germline V gene sequence: CDR1 MNHEY, CDR2 SVGAGI. The CDR3 bases are TGTGCCAGCAGTTACAGAGGGGGAAACACTGAAGCTTTCTTT. Encoded protein: CASSYRGGNTEAFF.